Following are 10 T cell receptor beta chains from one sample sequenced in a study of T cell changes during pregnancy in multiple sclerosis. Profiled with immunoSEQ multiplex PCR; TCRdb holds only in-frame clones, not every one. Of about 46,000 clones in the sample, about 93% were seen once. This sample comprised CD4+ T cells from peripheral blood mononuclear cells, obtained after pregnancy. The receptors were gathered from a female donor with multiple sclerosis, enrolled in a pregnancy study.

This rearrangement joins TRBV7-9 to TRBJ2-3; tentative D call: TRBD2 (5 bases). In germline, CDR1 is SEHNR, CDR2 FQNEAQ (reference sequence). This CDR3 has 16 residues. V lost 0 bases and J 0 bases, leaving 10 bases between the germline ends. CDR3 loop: CASSLAAGLSTDTQYF. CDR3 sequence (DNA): TGTGCCAGCAGCTTAGCGGCGGGCCTTAGCACAGATACGCAGTATTTT.

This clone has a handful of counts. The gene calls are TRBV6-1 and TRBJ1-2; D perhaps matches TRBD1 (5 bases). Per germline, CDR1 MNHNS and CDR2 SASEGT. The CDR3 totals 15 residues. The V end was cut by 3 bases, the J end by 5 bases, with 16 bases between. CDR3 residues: CASSDRANPTYGYTF. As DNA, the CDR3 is TGTGCCAGCAGTGACAGGGCCAACCCAACATATGGCTACACCTTC.

The CDR3 DNA sequence: TGTGCCTGGAGTGATAATAATTCACCCCTCCACTTT. Translated, it gives CAWSDNNSPLHF. The rearrangement joins TRBV30 to TRBJ1-6; unclear D gene. The CDR3 consists of 12 residues. Trimming shortened V by 1 base and J by 5 bases, and 3 bases separated the two germline ends. Germline V lookup: CDR1 GTSNPN, CDR2 SVGIG (reference sequence).

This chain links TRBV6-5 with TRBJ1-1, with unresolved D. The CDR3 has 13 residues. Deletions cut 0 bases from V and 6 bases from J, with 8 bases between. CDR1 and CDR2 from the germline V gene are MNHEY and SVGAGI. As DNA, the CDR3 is TGTGCCAGCAGTTACTCGGGAGATCCTGAAGCTTTCTTT. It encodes CASSYSGDPEAFF.

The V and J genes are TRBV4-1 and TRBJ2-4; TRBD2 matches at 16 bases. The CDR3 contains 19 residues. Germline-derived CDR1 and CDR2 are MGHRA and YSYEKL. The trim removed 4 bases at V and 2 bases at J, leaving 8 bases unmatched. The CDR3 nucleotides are TGCGCCAGCAGCCTGGGACTAGCGGGAGGGTTTGTTTCCAAAAACATTCAGTACTTC. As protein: CASSLGLAGGFVSKNIQYF.

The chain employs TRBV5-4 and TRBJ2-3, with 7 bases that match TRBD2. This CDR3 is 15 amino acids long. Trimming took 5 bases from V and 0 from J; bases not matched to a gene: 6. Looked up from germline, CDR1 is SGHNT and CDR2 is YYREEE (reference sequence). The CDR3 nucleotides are TGTGCCAGCAGGAACCAGCGGGGAAGCACAGATACGCAGTATTTT. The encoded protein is CASRNQRGSTDTQYF.

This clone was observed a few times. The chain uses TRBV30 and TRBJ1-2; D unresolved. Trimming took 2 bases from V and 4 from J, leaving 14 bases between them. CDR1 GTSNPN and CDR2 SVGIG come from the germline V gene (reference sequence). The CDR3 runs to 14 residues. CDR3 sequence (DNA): TGTGCCTGGAGTCCTGGGCAGGTTGGCTATGGCTACACCTTC. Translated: CAWSPGQVGYGYTF. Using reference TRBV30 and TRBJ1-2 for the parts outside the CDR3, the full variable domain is SQTIHQWPATLVQPVGSPLSLECTVEGTSNPNLYWYRQAAGRGLQLLFYSVGIGQISSEVPQNLSASRPQDRQFILSSKKLLLSDSGFYLCAWSPGQVGYGYTFGSGTRLTVV.

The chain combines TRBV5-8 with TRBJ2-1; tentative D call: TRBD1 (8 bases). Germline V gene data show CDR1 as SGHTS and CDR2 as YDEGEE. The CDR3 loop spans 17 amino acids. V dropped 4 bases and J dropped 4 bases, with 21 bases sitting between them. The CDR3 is CASSDRQGRGRYNEQFF. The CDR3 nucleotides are TGTGCCAGCAGCGATCGACAGGGGAGGGGACGATACAATGAGCAGTTCTTC. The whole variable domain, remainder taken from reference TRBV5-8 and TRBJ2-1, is EAGVTQSPTHLIKTRGQQATLRCSPISGHTSVYWYQQALGLGLQFLLWYDEGEERNRGNFPPRFSGRQFPNYSSELNVNALELEDSALYLCASSDRQGRGRYNEQFFGPGTRLTVL.

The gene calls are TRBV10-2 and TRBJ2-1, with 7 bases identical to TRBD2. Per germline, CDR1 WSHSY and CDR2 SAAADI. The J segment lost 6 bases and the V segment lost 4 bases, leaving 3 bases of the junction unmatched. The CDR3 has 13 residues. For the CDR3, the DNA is TGCGCCAGCAGTGGGGGGGGAGTCAATGAGCAGTTCTTC. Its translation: CASSGGGVNEQFF.

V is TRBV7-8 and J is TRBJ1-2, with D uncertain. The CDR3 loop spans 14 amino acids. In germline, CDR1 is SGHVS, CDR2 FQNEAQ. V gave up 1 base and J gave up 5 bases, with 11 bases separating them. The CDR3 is CASSLDDQVYGYTF. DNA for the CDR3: TGTGCCAGCAGCTTAGATGACCAGGTTTATGGCTACACCTTC.